This T cell receptor (beta chain) appears in the sequencing data of a study of breast tumors, draining lymph nodes, adjacent tissues. Study-wide results and caveats: Tumor T cell lymph node origin was a supported hypothesis, not proven. Tumor TCR diversity was below lymph nodes but above nontumor tissue. Data fit most tumor T cells coming from lymph node, expanding in tumor. Luminal-like breast cancer showed significantly greater tumor-nontumor repertoire similarity than basal-like breast cancer did.

Samples came from axillary lymph nodes draining the breast cancer. TCRdb redid the calling of the multiplex PCR reads with MiXCR, one entry per CDR3 protein. The table has about 80,000 distinct CDR3 sequences, roughly a fifth seen once. The CDR3 has 14 residues. Germline V gene sequence: CDR1 SGHTA, CDR2 FQGTGA. Trimming removed 5 bases from V and 4 bases from J, with 11 bases in between. This clonotype was detected many times. No antigen is known for it. The chain combines TRBV7-3 with TRBJ2-2; maybe TRBD2 (5 bases). The sequenced material came from axillary lymph node tissue. This sequence originates from a female donor with breast cancer. Some clones in this sample may be carry-over from other donors' samples. The DNA for the CDR3 is TGTGCCAGCAGCCCTGGCGGGCGCACCGGGGAGCTGTTTTTT. Its translation: CASSPGGRTGELFF.